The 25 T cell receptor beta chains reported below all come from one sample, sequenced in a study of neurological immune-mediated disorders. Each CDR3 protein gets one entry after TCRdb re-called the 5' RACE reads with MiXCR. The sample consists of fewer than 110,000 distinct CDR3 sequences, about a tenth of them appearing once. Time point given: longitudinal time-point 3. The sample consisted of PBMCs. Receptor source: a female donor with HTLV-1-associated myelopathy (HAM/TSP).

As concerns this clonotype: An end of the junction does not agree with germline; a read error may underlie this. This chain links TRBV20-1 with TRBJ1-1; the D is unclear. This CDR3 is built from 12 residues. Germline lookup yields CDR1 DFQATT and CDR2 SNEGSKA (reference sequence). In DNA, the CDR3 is TGCAGTGCTAAGGGCGGTAACAATGAAGCTTTCTTT. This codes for CSAKGGNNEAFF.

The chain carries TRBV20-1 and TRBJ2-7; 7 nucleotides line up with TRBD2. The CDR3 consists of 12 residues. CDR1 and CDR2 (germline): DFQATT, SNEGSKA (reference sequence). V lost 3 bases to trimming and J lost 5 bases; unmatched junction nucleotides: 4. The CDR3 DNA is TGCAGTGCTAGGGGGGGGACCCACGAGCAGTACTTC. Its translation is CSARGGTHEQYF.

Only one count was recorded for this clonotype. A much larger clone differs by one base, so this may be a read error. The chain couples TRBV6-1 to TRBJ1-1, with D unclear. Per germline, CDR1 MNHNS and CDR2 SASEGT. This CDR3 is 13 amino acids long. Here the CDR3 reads CASGFAMKTEAFF. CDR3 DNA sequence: TGTGCCAGCGGGTTCGCCATGAAGACTGAAGCTTTCTTT.

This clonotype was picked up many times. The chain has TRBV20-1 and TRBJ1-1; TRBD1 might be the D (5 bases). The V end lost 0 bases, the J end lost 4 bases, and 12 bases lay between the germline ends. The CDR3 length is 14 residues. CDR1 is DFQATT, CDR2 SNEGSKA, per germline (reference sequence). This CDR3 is CSARDRGWGTEAFF. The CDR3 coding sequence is TGCAGTGCTAGAGATAGGGGATGGGGCACTGAAGCTTTCTTT.

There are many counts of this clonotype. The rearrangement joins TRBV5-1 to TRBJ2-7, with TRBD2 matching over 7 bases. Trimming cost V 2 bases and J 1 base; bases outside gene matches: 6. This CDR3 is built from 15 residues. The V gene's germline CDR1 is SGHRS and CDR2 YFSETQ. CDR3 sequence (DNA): TGCGCCAGCAGCTTCGGGGCTAGCGGATCCTACGAGCAGTACTTC. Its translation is CASSFGASGSYEQYF. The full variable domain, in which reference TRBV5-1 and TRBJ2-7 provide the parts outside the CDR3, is KAGVTQTPRYLIKTRGQQVTLSCSPISGHRSVSWYQQTPGQGLQFLFEYFSETQRNKGNFPGRFSGRQFSNSRSEMNVSTLELGDSALYLCASSFGASGSYEQYFGPGTRLTVT.

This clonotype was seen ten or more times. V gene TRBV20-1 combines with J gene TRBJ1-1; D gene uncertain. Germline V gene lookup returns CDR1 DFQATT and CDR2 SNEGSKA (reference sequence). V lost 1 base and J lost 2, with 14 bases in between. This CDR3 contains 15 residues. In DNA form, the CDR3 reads TGCAGTGCTAGAGCGCACGCCATACCTAACACTGAAGCTTTCTTT. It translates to CSARAHAIPNTEAFF.

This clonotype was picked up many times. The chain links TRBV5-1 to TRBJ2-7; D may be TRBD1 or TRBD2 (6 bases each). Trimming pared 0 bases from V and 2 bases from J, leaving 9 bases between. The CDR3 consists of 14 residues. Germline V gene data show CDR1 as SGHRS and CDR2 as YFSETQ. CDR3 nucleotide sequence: TGCGCCAGCAGCTTGGTGGGGGGCGCCTACGAGCAGTACTTC. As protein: CASSLVGGAYEQYF.

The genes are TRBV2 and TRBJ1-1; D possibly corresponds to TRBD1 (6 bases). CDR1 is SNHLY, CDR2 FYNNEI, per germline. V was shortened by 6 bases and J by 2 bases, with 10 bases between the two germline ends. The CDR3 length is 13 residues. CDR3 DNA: TGTGCCAGCAGGGGACAACATAACACTGAAGCTTTCTTT. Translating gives CASRGQHNTEAFF.

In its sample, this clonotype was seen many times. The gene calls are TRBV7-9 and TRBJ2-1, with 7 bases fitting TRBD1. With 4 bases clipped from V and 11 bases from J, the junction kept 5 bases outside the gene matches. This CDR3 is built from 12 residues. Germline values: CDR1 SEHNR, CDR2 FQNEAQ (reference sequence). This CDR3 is CASSSPGQKQFF. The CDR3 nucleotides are TGTGCCAGCAGCTCGCCGGGACAGAAGCAGTTCTTC.

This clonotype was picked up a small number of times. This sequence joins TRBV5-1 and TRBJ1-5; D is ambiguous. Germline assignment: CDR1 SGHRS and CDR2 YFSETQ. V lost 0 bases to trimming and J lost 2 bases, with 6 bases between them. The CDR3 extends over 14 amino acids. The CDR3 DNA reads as TGCGCCAGCAGCTTGGACTCTGGCAATCAGCCCCAGCATTTT. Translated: CASSLDSGNQPQHF. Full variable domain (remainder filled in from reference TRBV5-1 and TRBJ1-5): KAGVTQTPRYLIKTRGQQVTLSCSPISGHRSVSWYQQTPGQGLQFLFEYFSETQRNKGNFPGRFSGRQFSNSRSEMNVSTLELGDSALYLCASSLDSGNQPQHFGDGTRLSIL.

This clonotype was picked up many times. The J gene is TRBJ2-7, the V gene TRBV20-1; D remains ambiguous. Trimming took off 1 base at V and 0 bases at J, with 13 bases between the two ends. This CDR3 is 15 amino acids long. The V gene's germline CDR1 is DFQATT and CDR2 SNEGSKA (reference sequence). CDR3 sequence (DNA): TGCAGTGCTAGAGTCTTAGACCGTTACTCCTACGAGCAGTACTTC. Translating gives CSARVLDRYSYEQYF.

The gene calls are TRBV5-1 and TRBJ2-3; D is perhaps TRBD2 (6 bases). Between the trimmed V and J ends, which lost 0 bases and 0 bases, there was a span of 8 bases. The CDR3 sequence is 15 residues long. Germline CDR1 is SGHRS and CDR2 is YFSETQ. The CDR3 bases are TGCGCCAGCAGCTTGGAGGACTACAGCACAGATACGCAGTATTTT. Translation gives CASSLEDYSTDTQYF.

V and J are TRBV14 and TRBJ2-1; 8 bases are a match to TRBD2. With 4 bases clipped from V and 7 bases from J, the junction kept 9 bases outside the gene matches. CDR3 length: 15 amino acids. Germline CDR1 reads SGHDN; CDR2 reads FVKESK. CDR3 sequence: CASSPAGLVGNEQFF. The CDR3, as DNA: TGTGCCAGCAGCCCCGCGGGACTAGTGGGGAATGAGCAGTTCTTC.

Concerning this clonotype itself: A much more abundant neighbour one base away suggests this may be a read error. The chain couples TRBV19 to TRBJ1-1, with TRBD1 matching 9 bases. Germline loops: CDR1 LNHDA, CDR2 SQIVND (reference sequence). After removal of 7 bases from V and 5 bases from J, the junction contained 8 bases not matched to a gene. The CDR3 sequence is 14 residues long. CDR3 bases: TGTGCCAGTATCCCCGGGACAGGGTGGACTGAAGCTTTCTTT. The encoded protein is CASIPGTGWTEAFF.

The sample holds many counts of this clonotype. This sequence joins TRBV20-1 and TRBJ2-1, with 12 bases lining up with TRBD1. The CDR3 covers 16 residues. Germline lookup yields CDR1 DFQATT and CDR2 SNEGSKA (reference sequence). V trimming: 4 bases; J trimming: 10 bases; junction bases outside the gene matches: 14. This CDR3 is CSAIRVSGQGAKEQFF. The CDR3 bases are TGCAGTGCTATCAGAGTTTCGGGACAGGGGGCGAAGGAGCAGTTCTTC.

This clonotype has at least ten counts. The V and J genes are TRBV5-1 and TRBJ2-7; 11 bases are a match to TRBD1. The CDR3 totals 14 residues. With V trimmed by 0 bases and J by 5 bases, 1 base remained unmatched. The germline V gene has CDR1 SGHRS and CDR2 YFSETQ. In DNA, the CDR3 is TGCGCCAGCAGCTTGGCGGGACAGGGGGACGAGCAGTACTTC. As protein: CASSLAGQGDEQYF.

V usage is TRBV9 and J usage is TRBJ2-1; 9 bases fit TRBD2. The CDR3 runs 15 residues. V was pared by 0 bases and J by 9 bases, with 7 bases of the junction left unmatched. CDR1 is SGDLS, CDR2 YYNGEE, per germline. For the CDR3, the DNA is TGTGCCAGCAGCGTAGTAGCGGGGGCGGGGGCTGAGCAGTTCTTC. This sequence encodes CASSVVAGAGAEQFF.

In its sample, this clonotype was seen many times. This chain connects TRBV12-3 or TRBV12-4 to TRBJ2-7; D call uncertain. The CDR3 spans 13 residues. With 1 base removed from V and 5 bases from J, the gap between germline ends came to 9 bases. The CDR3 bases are TGTGCCAGCAGTTTAGTAGTCGGCGACGAGCAGTACTTC. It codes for CASSLVVGDEQYF.

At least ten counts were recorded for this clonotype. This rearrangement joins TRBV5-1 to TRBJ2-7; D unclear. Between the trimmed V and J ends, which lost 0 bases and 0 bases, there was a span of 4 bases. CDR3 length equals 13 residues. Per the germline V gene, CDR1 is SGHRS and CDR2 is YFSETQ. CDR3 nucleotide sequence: TGCGCCAGCAGCTTGGATCCCTCCTACGAGCAGTACTTC. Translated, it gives CASSLDPSYEQYF.

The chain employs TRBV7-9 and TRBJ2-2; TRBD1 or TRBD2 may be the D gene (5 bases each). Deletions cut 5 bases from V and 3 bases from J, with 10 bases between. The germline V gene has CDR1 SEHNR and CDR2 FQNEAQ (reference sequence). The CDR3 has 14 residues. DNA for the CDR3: TGTGCCAGCAGCCCGGGACCGGACACCGGGGAGCTGTTTTTT. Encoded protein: CASSPGPDTGELFF.

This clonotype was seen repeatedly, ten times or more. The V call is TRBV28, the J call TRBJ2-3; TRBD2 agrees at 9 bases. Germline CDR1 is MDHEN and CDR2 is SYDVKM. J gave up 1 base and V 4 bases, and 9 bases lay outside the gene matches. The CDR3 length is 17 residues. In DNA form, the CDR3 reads TGTGCCAGCAGTTCCGCTAGCGGGGCTCGAGGCACAGATACGCAGTATTTT. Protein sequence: CASSSASGARGTDTQYF.

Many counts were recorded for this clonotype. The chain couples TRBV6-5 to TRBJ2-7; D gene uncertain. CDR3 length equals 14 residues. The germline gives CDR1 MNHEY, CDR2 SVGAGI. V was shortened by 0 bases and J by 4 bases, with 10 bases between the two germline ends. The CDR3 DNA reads TGTGCCAGCAGTTACTCGACTGGGGTTTACGAGCAGTACTTC. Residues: CASSYSTGVYEQYF.

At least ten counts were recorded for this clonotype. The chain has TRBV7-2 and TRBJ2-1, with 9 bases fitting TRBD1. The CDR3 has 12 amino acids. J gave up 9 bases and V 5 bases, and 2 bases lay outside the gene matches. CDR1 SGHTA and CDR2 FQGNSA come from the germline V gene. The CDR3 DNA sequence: TGTGCCAGCAGCCCGGGACAGGGTGAGCAGTTCTTC. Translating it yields CASSPGQGEQFF.

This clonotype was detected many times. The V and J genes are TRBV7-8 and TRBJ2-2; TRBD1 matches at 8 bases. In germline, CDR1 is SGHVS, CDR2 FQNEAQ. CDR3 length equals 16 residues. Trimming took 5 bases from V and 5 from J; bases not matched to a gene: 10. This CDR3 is CASSPVGTGFTGELFF. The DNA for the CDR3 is TGTGCCAGCAGCCCGGTCGGGACAGGTTTTACCGGGGAGCTGTTTTTT.

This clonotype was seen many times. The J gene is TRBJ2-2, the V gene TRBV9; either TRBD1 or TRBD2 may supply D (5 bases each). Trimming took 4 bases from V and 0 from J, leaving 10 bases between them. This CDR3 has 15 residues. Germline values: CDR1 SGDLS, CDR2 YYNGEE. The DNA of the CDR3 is TGTGCCAGCAGCCCTTGGGACCCGAACACCGGGGAGCTGTTTTTT. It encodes CASSPWDPNTGELFF.